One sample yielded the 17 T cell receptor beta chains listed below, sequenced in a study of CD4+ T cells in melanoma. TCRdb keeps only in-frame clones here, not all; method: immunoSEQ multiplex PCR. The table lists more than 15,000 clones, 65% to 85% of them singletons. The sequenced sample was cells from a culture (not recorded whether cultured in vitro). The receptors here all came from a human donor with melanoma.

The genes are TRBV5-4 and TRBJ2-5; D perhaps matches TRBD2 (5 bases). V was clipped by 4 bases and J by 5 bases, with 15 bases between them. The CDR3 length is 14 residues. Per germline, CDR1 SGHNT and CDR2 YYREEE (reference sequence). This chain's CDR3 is CASSLPQGGETQYF. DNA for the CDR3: TGTGCCAGCAGCCTCCCCCAAGGCGGGGAGACCCAGTACTTC. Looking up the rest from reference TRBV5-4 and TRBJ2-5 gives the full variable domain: ETGVTQSPTHLIKTRGQQVTLRCSSQSGHNTVSWYQQALGQGPQFIFQYYREEENGRGNFPPRFSGLQFPNYSSELNVNALELDDSALYLCASSLPQGGETQYFGPGTRLLVL.

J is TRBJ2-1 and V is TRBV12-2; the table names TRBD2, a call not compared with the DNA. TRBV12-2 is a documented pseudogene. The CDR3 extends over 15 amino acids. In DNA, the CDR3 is TGTGCAAGTCGCTTTAGCGGGGGGACCTACAATGAGCAGTTCTTC. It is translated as CASRFSGGTYNEQFF.

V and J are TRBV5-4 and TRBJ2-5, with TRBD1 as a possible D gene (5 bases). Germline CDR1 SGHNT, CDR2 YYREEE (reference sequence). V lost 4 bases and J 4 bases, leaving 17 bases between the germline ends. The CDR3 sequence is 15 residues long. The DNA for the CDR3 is TGTGCCAGCAGCCGCCAGGGTGGTAGGAGAGAGACCCAGTACTTC. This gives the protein CASSRQGGRRETQYF.

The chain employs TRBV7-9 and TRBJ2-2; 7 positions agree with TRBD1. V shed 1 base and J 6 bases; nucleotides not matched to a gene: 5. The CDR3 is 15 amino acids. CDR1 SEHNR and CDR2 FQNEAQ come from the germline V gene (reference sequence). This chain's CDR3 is CASSLVRTGPGELFF. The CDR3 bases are TGTGCCAGCAGCTTAGTTCGGACAGGACCCGGGGAGCTGTTTTTT.

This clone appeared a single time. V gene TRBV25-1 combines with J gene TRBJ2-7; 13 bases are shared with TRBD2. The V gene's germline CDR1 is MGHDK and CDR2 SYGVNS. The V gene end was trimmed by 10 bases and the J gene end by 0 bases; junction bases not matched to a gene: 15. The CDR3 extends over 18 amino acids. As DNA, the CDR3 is TGTGCCAAGGGAACCGGGACTAGCGGGGCCCTGAGCTCCTACGAGCAGTACTTC. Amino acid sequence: CAKGTGTSGALSSYEQYF.

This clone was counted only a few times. CDR3 amino acids: CASSLGTAPQFF. In DNA, the CDR3 is TGTGCCAGCAGCCTTGGAACGGCACCGCAGTTCTTC. V is TRBV6-1 and J is TRBJ2-1; D is unresolved. The V gene's germline CDR1 is MNHNS and CDR2 SASEGT. This CDR3 is built from 12 residues. The V end lost 6 bases, the J end lost 12 bases, and 15 bases lay between the germline ends.

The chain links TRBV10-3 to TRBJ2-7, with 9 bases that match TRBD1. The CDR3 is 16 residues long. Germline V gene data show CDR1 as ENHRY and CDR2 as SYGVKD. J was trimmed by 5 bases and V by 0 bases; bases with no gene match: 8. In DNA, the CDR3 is TGTGCCATCAGTGAGTCGAAAGGGACAGGGCCCGACGAGCAGTACTTC. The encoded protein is CAISESKGTGPDEQYF.

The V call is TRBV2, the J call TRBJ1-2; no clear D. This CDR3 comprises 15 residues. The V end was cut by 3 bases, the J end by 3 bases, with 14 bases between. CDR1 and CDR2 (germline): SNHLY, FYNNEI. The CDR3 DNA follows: TGTGCCAGCAGTGATCGCTGGGCGTCCTACTATGGCTACACCTTC. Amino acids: CASSDRWASYYGYTF.

The CDR3 protein is CASSPGRHISNEKLFF. The CDR3 bases are TGTGCCAGCAGCCCAGGCAGGCACATTTCTAATGAAAAACTGTTTTTT. The chain links TRBV7-6 to TRBJ1-4; D unresolved. Trimming took off 5 bases at V and 3 bases at J, with 16 bases between the two ends. Looked up from germline, CDR1 is SGHVS and CDR2 is FNYEAQ. The CDR3 runs 16 residues.

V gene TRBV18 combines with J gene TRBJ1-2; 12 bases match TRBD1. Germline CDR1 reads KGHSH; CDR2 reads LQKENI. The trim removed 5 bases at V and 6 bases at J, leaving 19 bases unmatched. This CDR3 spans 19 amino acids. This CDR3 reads CASSITAGTGGRRTDGYTF. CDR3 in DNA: TGTGCCAGCTCAATTACCGCCGGGACAGGGGGCCGACGGACGGATGGCTACACCTTC.

The CDR3 here is CASSRGDSGNTIYF. The CDR3, as DNA: TGTGCCAGCAGTCGGGGGGACTCTGGAAACACCATATATTTT. The chain couples TRBV5-5 to TRBJ1-3; D might be TRBD1 (5 bases). This CDR3 has 14 amino acids. V was pared by 5 bases and J by 0 bases, with 9 bases between. Germline CDR1 is SGHKS and CDR2 is YYEKEE (reference sequence).

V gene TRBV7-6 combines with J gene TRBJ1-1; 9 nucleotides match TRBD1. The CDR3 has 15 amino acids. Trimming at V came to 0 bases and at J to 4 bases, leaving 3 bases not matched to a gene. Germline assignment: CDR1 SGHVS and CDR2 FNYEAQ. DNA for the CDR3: TGTGCCAGCAGCTTAGCCGGGACAGGGACCACTGAAGCTTTCTTT. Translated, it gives CASSLAGTGTTEAFF.

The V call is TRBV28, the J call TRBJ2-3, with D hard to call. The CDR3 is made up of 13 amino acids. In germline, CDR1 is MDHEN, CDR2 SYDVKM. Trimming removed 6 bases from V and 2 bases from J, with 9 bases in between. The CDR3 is CASRFRPTDTQYF. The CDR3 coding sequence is TGTGCCAGCAGGTTCAGGCCCACAGATACGCAGTATTTT.

CDR3 loop: CASSLTPRKGNSPLHF. CDR3 bases: TGTGCCAGCAGCTTAACCCCCCGGAAGGGCAACTCACCCCTCCACTTT. The V and J genes are TRBV11-2 and TRBJ1-6; unclear D gene. The V gene lost 2 bases and the J gene lost 10 bases, with 18 bases spanning the gap. Germline CDR1 SGHAT, CDR2 FQNNGV. There are 16 residues in the CDR3. The variable domain in full, with the rest retrieved from reference TRBV11-2 and TRBJ1-6, is EAGVAQSPRYKIIEKRQSVAFWCNPISGHATLYWYQQILGQGPKLLIQFQNNGVVDDSQLPKDRFSAERLKGVDSTLKIQPAKLEDSAVYLCASSLTPRKGNSPLHFGNGTRLTVT.

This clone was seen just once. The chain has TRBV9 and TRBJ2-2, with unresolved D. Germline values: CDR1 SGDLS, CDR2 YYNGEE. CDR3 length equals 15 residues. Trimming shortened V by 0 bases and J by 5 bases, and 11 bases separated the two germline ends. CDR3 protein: CASSVGGPGTGELFF. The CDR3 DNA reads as TGTGCCAGCAGCGTAGGTGGGCCTGGTACCGGGGAGCTGTTTTTT.

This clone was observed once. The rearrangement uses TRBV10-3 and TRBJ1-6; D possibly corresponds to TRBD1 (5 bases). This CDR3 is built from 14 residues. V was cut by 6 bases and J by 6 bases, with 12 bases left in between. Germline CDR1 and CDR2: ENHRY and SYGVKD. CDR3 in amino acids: CAIRGQGGNSPLHF. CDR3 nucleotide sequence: TGTGCCATCAGGGGCCAGGGTGGTAATTCACCCCTCCACTTT.

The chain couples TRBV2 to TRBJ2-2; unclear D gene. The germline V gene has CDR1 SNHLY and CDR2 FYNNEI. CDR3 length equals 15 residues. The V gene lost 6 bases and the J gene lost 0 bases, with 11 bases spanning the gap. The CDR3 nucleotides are TGTGCCAGCAGGGAAAGACGGACGAACACCGGGGAGCTGTTTTTT. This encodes CASRERRTNTGELFF.